One sample yielded the 5 T cell receptor beta chains listed below, sequenced in a study of blood T cell repertoires in COVID-19. The protocol was immunoSEQ multiplex PCR, while the TCRdb copy is restricted to in-frame clones and leaves out a portion. The sample carries some 260,000 clones, around 82% recorded once. Sequenced input: peripheral blood. Source of these receptors: a young woman with acute or convalescent COVID-19.

Written as DNA, the CDR3 is TGTGCCAGCTCACCCGACTACAGGGGCGGTACGCAGTATTTT. It translates to CASSPDYRGGTQYF. The rearrangement uses TRBV18 and TRBJ2-3; TRBD1 matches 7 bases. The CDR3 has 14 amino acids. J was trimmed by 8 bases and V by 3 bases; bases with no gene match: 8. Germline V lookup: CDR1 KGHSH, CDR2 LQKENI.

This chain uses TRBV11-2 with TRBJ2-2, with 10 bases fitting TRBD2. Trimming cost V 2 bases and J 5 bases; bases outside gene matches: 2. CDR3 length: 15 residues. Germline V lookup: CDR1 SGHAT, CDR2 FQNNGV. The CDR3 region is CASSLSTSGTGELFF. The CDR3 DNA reads TGTGCCAGCAGCTTATCGACTAGCGGGACCGGGGAGCTGTTTTTT.

This clone was seen only once. The genes are TRBV25-1 and TRBJ1-1; TRBD1 aligns across 12 bases. The CDR3 contains 18 residues. Trimming took 0 bases from V and 2 from J; bases not matched to a gene: 7. Germline V gene sequence: CDR1 MGHDK, CDR2 SYGVNS. The CDR3 coding sequence is TGTGCCAGCAGTGAATACTTTTACGGGACAGGGGGCAACACTGAAGCTTTCTTT. This encodes CASSEYFYGTGGNTEAFF.

This clone was counted once. This sequence joins TRBV18 and TRBJ2-5, with TRBD2 identical over 13 bases. Germline lookup yields CDR1 KGHSH and CDR2 LQKENI. The CDR3 totals 17 residues. The V segment lost 3 bases and the J segment 5 bases; nucleotides outside the gene matches: 9. This CDR3 is CASSPQRTSGSLETQYF. The CDR3 coding sequence is TGTGCCAGCTCACCTCAAAGGACTAGCGGGAGTTTGGAGACCCAGTACTTC.

DNA for the CDR3: TGTGCCAGCAGTTCCACCGGGACAGGGGTCTACAATGAGCAGTTCTTC. Protein product: CASSSTGTGVYNEQFF. The rearrangement links TRBV27 to TRBJ2-1; TRBD1 aligns across 10 bases. Germline CDR1 is MNHEY and CDR2 is SMNVEV (reference sequence). With 4 bases clipped from V and 3 bases from J, the junction kept 6 bases outside the gene matches. This CDR3 has 16 amino acids.